This T cell receptor (beta chain) comes out of a study of cytomegalovirus exposure and HLA in healthy donors. Study-wide results and limits: Reports state that TCR beta sequences accurately predicted most subjects' HLA-A and HLA-B alleles. An observed cluster of highly shared sequence variants was recorded as a likely sequencing artifact.

Germline V CDR1 and CDR2: LGHNA, YNFKEQ. Trimming stripped 0 bases from V and 5 bases from J, with 7 bases between. The CDR3 is made up of 13 amino acids. Every donor was a healthy person donating bone marrow. The PCR ran on 60 Vbeta and 13 Jbeta primers. Assay: immunoSEQ multiplex PCR; the TCRdb copy retains only in-frame clones and omits some. The sample shows 75,000 to 100,000 clones, around 64% of them seen only once. Remarks on this clone: Its specificity is not known.

The rearrangement uses TRBV4-2 and TRBJ2-5; D gene ambiguous. Sequencing used PBMCs. The clonotype was recovered from a man in his 60s in good health and CMV-seronegative. DNA of the CDR3: TGTGCCAGCAGCCAAGATCCGCGGGAGACCCAGTACTTC. This encodes CASSQDPRETQYF.